This TCR beta chain was captured in a study of a mutant IDH1 vaccine in newly diagnosed glioma. At the level of the study: Pretreatment consisted of radiotherapy, temozolomide, or both, with most receiving both.

Documented time point: week 11, during vaccination. Every vaccination contained 300 ug of the mutant IDH1 20-mer peptide and was paired with topical imiquimod. Donor tumors were new WHO grade 3 or 4 IDH1-mutant, ATRX-lost astrocytomas. As to this clone: Its antigen is as yet unknown.

This table comes from immunoSEQ multiplex PCR, and its TCRdb copy is limited to in-frame clones, with some not included. The data contain around 26,000 clones, under 80% of them singletons. Material: peripheral blood mononuclear cells (PBMCs), obtained from a glioma patient whose treatment included an IDH1 peptide vaccine. The receptor was isolated from a man aged 18 to 30 with glioma. Some clones in this sample may be carry-over from other donors' samples.

The CDR3 here is CSALGQIEAFF. DNA for the CDR3: TGCAGTGCTCTAGGACAGATTGAAGCTTTCTTT. The chain carries TRBV20-1 and TRBJ1-1; TRBD1 is a possible D gene (6 bases). The CDR3 has 11 amino acids. The ends were cut back, 5 bases at V and 7 bases at J, with 11 bases in the middle. Germline CDR1 is DFQATT and CDR2 is SNEGSKA (reference sequence).